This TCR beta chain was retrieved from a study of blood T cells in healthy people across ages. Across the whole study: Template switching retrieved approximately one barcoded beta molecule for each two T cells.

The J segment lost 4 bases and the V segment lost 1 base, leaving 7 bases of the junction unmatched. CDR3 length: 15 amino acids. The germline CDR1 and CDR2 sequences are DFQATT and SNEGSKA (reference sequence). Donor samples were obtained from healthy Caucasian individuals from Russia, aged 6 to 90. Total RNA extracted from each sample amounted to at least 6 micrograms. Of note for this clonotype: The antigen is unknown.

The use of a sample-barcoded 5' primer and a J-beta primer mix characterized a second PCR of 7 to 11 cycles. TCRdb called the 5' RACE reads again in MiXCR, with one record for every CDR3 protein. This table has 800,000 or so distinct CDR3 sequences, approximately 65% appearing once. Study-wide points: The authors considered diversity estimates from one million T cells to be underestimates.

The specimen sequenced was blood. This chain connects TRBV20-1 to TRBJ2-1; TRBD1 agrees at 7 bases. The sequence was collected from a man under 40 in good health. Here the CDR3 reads CSARATGIGYNEQFF. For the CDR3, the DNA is TGCAGTGCTAGAGCGACAGGGATTGGGTACAATGAGCAGTTCTTC.